This passage covers 26 T cell receptor beta chains from one sample sequenced in a study of T cells in Graves' hyperthyroidism and ophthalmopathy. Researchers amplified the TCR beta CDR3 regions from RNA transcripts. RT-PCR in the first round (using the HTBI primer set) targeted the TCR CDR3. TCRdb analysed the multiplex PCR reads with MiXCR anew, one entry per CDR3 protein. The data hold roughly 700,000 distinct CDR3 sequences, with 12% to 15% observed a single time. Sequenced input: blood. All receptors derive from a woman aged 18-30 years with Graves' hyperthyroidism.

This clonotype showed up just a few times. J is TRBJ2-1 and V is TRBV7-9; 7 nucleotides line up with TRBD2. There are 15 residues in the CDR3. J lost 5 bases, V lost 5 bases, and 9 bases had no gene match. Germline CDR1 SEHNR, CDR2 FQNEAQ (reference sequence). CDR3 loop: CASSRTLAEDNEQFF. The CDR3, as DNA: TGTGCCAGCAGCCGTACTCTAGCGGAGGACAATGAGCAGTTCTTC.

This chain connects TRBV20-1 to TRBJ2-7; the D gene is possibly TRBD2 (6 bases). The CDR3 runs to 14 residues. In germline, CDR1 is DFQATT, CDR2 SNEGSKA (reference sequence). V lost 7 bases, J lost 5 bases, and 21 bases lay in between. The CDR3 coding sequence is TGCAGTGTTAAAGGGAAGCGGGCCAGCAACGAGCAGTACTTC. Its protein product is CSVKGKRASNEQYF.

This clonotype appeared a few times. The junction departs from germline at one end; a sequencing error may be responsible. J is TRBJ2-7 and V is TRBV10-3; 8 bases are a match to TRBD1. The V gene's germline CDR1 is ENHRY and CDR2 SYGVKD. CDR3 length equals 16 residues. The CDR3 DNA reads TGTGCCATCAGTCAGTCGTTAGGACAGGGCTCCTACGAGCAGTACTTC. Translating it yields CAISQSLGQGSYEQYF.

The chain links TRBV5-1 to TRBJ2-7, with TRBD1 identical over 9 bases. Germline V gene data show CDR1 as SGHRS and CDR2 as YFSETQ. The V segment lost 1 base and the J segment 6 bases; nucleotides outside the gene matches: 14. This CDR3 contains 17 residues. The CDR3 spells CASSLILVGQGASEQYF. The CDR3 bases are TGCGCCAGCAGCTTGATCCTCGTGGGACAGGGTGCCTCCGAGCAGTACTTC.

This clonotype was observed at least ten times. The CDR3 here is CASSLGLSRYNEQFF. As DNA, the CDR3 is TGTGCCAGCAGCCTAGGACTCTCCAGATACAATGAGCAGTTCTTC. This chain uses TRBV6-2 or TRBV6-3 with TRBJ2-1, with TRBD2 as a possible D gene (5 bases). Germline V gene data show CDR1 as MNHEY and CDR2 as SVGEGT. This CDR3 spans 15 amino acids. V lost 6 bases to trimming and J lost 4 bases, with 16 bases between them.

The V call is TRBV6-5, the J call TRBJ2-7; TRBD2 matches 11 bases. The DNA end lines up better with TRBJ2-1; the J call may be wrong. The CDR3 runs to 18 residues. Germline assignment: CDR1 MNHEY and CDR2 SVGAGI. This chain's CDR3 is CASSYYSPGLAEAYEQFF. The CDR3 DNA is TGTGCCAGCAGTTACTACTCACCGGGACTAGCGGAAGCCTACGAGCAGTTCTTC.

This clonotype was found many times. This rearrangement joins TRBV7-2 to TRBJ2-7, with TRBD2 matching over 15 bases. The CDR3 extends over 19 amino acids. After removal of 0 bases from V and 4 bases from J, the junction contained 10 bases not matched to a gene. Germline V lookup: CDR1 SGHTA, CDR2 FQGNSA. The CDR3 region is CASSLASGLAGGPLYEQYF. The CDR3 DNA reads TGTGCCAGCAGCTTAGCTTCAGGACTAGCGGGAGGGCCATTATACGAGCAGTACTTC.

The sample holds many counts of this clonotype. The chain joins TRBV2 to TRBJ2-1; 9 bases align to TRBD1. V gave up 5 bases and J gave up 2 bases; unmatched junction bases: 4. In germline, CDR1 is SNHLY, CDR2 FYNNEI. CDR3 length: 15 amino acids. CDR3 in DNA: TGTGCCAGCAGTCAACAGGGGGCGGCCTACAATGAGCAGTTCTTC. It encodes CASSQQGAAYNEQFF.

The J gene is TRBJ2-5, the V gene TRBV4-1, with D possibly being TRBD2 (6 bases). CDR3 length: 15 residues. The V gene lost 2 bases and the J gene lost 4 bases, with 14 bases spanning the gap. Looked up from germline, CDR1 is MGHRA and CDR2 is YSYEKL. CDR3 loop: CASSQTGASAETQYF. DNA of the CDR3: TGCGCCAGCAGCCAAACGGGAGCTAGCGCAGAGACCCAGTACTTC.

The chain recombines TRBV3-1 with TRBJ1-5; 9 bases are a match to TRBD1. The CDR3 is 20 amino acids. Germline V gives CDR1 LGHDT, CDR2 YNNKEL (reference sequence). V lost 1 base to trimming and J lost 7 bases; unmatched junction nucleotides: 20. The CDR3 coding sequence is TGTGCCAGCAGCCAAGGAGTAGGGACAGGGATGGAGGGCTGGGAACAGCCCCAGCATTTT. This codes for CASSQGVGTGMEGWEQPQHF.

The gene calls are TRBV7-9 and TRBJ1-2, with D unresolved. This CDR3 has 14 amino acids. Trimming pared 5 bases from V and 8 bases from J, leaving 18 bases between. In germline, CDR1 is SEHNR, CDR2 FQNEAQ (reference sequence). The CDR3 coding sequence is TGTGCCAGCAGCCAGGTTGGACTGCGACCGGGCTACACCTTC. Translated: CASSQVGLRPGYTF.

This clonotype has a count of ten or more. The chain has TRBV20-1 and TRBJ2-1, with no clear D. This CDR3 is 13 amino acids long. Germline values: CDR1 DFQATT, CDR2 SNEGSKA (reference sequence). Trimming cost V 1 base and J 9 bases, with 13 bases left between them. CDR3 coding DNA: TGCAGTGCTAGAGTACCTGAGGCCGGTGAGCAGTTCTTC. Its protein is CSARVPEAGEQFF.

This clonotype was seen ten or more times. The CDR3: CASSYQGATATEAFF. Here the CDR3 DNA reads TGTGCCAGCAGTTACCAGGGGGCGACCGCCACTGAAGCTTTCTTT. This sequence joins TRBV6-6 and TRBJ1-1; 8 nucleotides line up with TRBD1. Germline V gene sequence: CDR1 MNHNY, CDR2 SVGAGI (reference sequence). J lost 4 bases, V lost 2 bases, and 6 bases had no gene match. This CDR3 contains 15 residues.

This chain links TRBV19 with TRBJ1-1, with D possibly being TRBD1 (6 bases). V shed 4 bases and J shed 5 bases, with 17 bases lying between them. The CDR3 is 15 residues long. Germline V gene lookup returns CDR1 LNHDA and CDR2 SQIVND (reference sequence). The CDR3 sequence is CASSNHREFGTEAFF. The CDR3 DNA reads TGTGCCAGTAGTAACCACAGGGAATTCGGAACTGAAGCTTTCTTT.

The gene calls are TRBV27 and TRBJ1-1; no clear D. Between the trimmed V and J ends, which lost 7 bases and 5 bases, there was a span of 8 bases. The V gene's germline CDR1 is MNHEY and CDR2 SMNVEV (reference sequence). This CDR3 has 11 amino acids. The CDR3 here is CASIRATEAFF. The CDR3 DNA reads as TGTGCCAGCATTAGGGCAACTGAAGCTTTCTTT.

This clonotype has more than one count but fewer than ten. The chain employs TRBV5-1 and TRBJ2-1; D is unresolved. This CDR3 is 15 amino acids long. Deletions cut 1 base from V and 0 bases from J, with 8 bases between. Per germline, CDR1 SGHRS and CDR2 YFSETQ. CDR3 coding DNA: TGCGCCAGCAGCTTGTCACAGCGCTCCTACAATGAGCAGTTCTTC. This codes for CASSLSQRSYNEQFF.

This clonotype appeared many times. The chain recombines TRBV28 with TRBJ1-6; no clear D. The V gene lost 1 base and the J gene lost 9 bases, with 7 bases spanning the gap. Germline V gives CDR1 MDHEN, CDR2 SYDVKM. The CDR3 length is 13 residues. The CDR3 is CASSLFRGSPLHF. CDR3 bases: TGTGCCAGCAGTTTATTTCGGGGTTCACCCCTCCACTTT. The variable domain in full, completed from reference TRBV28 and TRBJ1-6, reads DVKVTQSSRYLVKRTGEKVFLECVQDMDHENMFWYRQDPGLGLRLIYFSYDVKMKEKGDIPEGYSVSREKKERFSLILESASTNQTSMYLCASSLFRGSPLHFGNGTRLTVT.

This clonotype was recorded a few times. The V gene is TRBV7-2, the J gene TRBJ1-6; D gene uncertain. This CDR3 comprises 17 residues. Per the germline V gene, CDR1 is SGHTA and CDR2 is FQGNSA. V gave up 0 bases and J gave up 0 bases, with 9 bases separating them. This chain's CDR3 is CASSLAGSSSYNSPLHF. The CDR3 DNA follows: TGTGCCAGCAGCTTAGCGGGGTCGAGCTCCTATAATTCACCCCTCCACTTT.

This clonotype was seen many times. V is TRBV3-1 and J is TRBJ1-2; the D is unclear. Germline CDR1 reads LGHDT; CDR2 reads YNNKEL (reference sequence). Trimming shortened V by 2 bases and J by 5 bases, and 6 bases separated the two germline ends. This CDR3 is built from 12 residues. CDR3 sequence (DNA): TGTGCCAGCAGCCAATCCCCTTATGGCTACACCTTC. It codes for CASSQSPYGYTF. The variable domain in full, completed from reference TRBV3-1 and TRBJ1-2, reads DTAVSQTPKYLVTQMGNDKSIKCEQNLGHDTMYWYKQDSKKFLKIMFSYNNKELIINETVPNRFSPKSPDKAHLNLHINSLELGDSAVYFCASSQSPYGYTFGSGTRLTVV.

In this sample, this clonotype turned up a few times. The rearrangement links TRBV24-1 to TRBJ2-4; TRBD1 matches at 8 bases. This CDR3 has 15 residues. J was trimmed by 4 bases and V by 3 bases; bases with no gene match: 4. The V gene's germline CDR1 is KGHDR and CDR2 SFDVKD. CDR3 bases: TGTGCCACCAGTGATCGTCGACAGGGGAAAAACATTCAGTACTTC. Residues: CATSDRRQGKNIQYF.

This clonotype was detected only a few times. The chain couples TRBV5-1 to TRBJ2-1; the D call may be TRBD1 or TRBD2 (5 bases each). The V gene's germline CDR1 is SGHRS and CDR2 YFSETQ. The CDR3 extends over 14 amino acids. V lost 7 bases and J lost 3, with 14 bases in between. Here the CDR3 reads CASHRDANYNEQFF. CDR3 DNA sequence: TGCGCCAGCCACCGGGACGCAAACTACAATGAGCAGTTCTTC.

A few counts support this clonotype. The chain recombines TRBV13 with TRBJ2-5, with D perhaps matching TRBD2 (5 bases). The germline V gene encodes CDR1 PRHDT and CDR2 FYEKMQ (reference sequence). This CDR3 has 14 amino acids. The V end was cut by 1 base, the J end by 6 bases, with 12 bases between. The CDR3 is CASSLVTEVKTQYF. The CDR3 DNA reads as TGTGCCAGCAGCTTAGTCACGGAGGTAAAGACCCAGTACTTC.

The chain links TRBV7-2 to TRBJ2-7; D remains ambiguous. Germline V gene lookup returns CDR1 SGHTA and CDR2 FQGNSA. CDR3 length equals 16 residues. Trimming took off 1 base at V and 0 bases at J, with 13 bases between the two ends. CDR3 sequence: CASSLGAPRASYEQYF. The CDR3 bases are TGTGCCAGCAGCTTAGGGGCCCCCCGGGCCTCCTACGAGCAGTACTTC.

Many counts were recorded for this clonotype. This sequence joins TRBV20-1 and TRBJ2-3; 7 bases line up with TRBD2. The V gene's germline CDR1 is DFQATT and CDR2 SNEGSKA (reference sequence). The CDR3 contains 16 residues. V lost 3 bases and J lost 0; bases outside the gene matches: 9. CDR3 sequence: CSASPTGGFSTDTQYF. The DNA for the CDR3 is TGCAGTGCTAGCCCCACGGGGGGATTTAGCACAGATACGCAGTATTTT.

The V call is TRBV6-1, the J call TRBJ2-2; TRBD1 agrees at 7 bases. CDR3 length: 15 residues. The germline V gene has CDR1 MNHNS and CDR2 SASEGT. V shed 10 bases, J shed 0 bases, and the junction held 8 bases outside the gene matches. The CDR3 protein is CATGDRVANTGELFF. The CDR3, as DNA: TGTGCCACCGGCGACAGGGTGGCGAACACCGGGGAGCTGTTTTTT.

The table lists this clonotype with many counts. CDR3 DNA sequence: TGTGCCAGCAGCCGATCCGGGACGGGACTTAATGAGCAGTTCTTC. Protein product: CASSRSGTGLNEQFF. J is TRBJ2-1 and V is TRBV7-8; D might be TRBD2 (6 bases). Germline assignment: CDR1 SGHVS and CDR2 FQNEAQ. V lost 5 bases to trimming and J lost 7 bases, with 18 bases between them. The CDR3 contains 15 residues.